This TCR beta chain was documented in a study of T cell changes during pregnancy in multiple sclerosis. V trimming: 5 bases; J trimming: 6 bases; junction bases outside the gene matches: 3. The CDR3 length is 12 residues. CDR1 and CDR2 (germline): MNHEY, SVGAGI. Assay: immunoSEQ multiplex PCR; the TCRdb copy retains only in-frame clones and omits some. This table holds about 57,000 clones, about 92% found once. This specimen was CD4+ T cells from peripheral blood mononuclear cells, taken in the second trimester of pregnancy. The genes are TRBV6-5 and TRBJ1-2, with 7 nucleotides matching TRBD1. The clonotype was recovered from a female donor with multiple sclerosis, enrolled in a pregnancy study. The CDR3 sequence: CASSRGTDGYTF. The CDR3 coding sequence is TGTGCCAGCAGTCGCGGGACAGATGGCTACACCTTC.